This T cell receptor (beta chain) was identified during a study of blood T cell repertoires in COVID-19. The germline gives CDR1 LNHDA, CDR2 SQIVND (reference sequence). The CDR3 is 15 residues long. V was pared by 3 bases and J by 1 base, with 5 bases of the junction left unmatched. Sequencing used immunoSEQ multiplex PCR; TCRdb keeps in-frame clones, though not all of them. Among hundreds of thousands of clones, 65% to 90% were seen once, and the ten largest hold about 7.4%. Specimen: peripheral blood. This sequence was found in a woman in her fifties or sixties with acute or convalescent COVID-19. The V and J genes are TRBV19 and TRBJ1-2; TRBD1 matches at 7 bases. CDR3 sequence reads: CASSISGTVNYGYTF. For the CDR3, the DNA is TGTGCCAGTAGTATCTCCGGGACAGTTAACTATGGCTACACCTTC.